These 30 T cell receptor beta chains came from one sample sequenced in a study of type 1 regulatory T cells. Study-wide results and caveats: Tr1 cells had a more restricted TCR repertoire than non-Tr1 cells.

TCRdb re-derived calls from the reads in MiXCR, one entry per CDR3 protein. The sample shows 60,000 to 75,000 distinct CDR3 sequences, around 20% of them seen only once. No antigens are known for them. Material: cultured type 1 regulatory T (Tr1) cells, either the whole culture or a sorted fraction (not recorded which). The receptors derive from a human donor in good health.

In this sample, this clonotype turned up many times. This chain links TRBV12-3 or TRBV12-4 with TRBJ1-5, with no clear D. CDR3 size: 14 residues. V gave up 5 bases and J gave up 9 bases, with 17 bases separating them. This CDR3 is CASSPGRSVGPQHF. Here the CDR3 DNA reads TGTGCCAGCAGTCCAGGACGGAGTGTGGGGCCCCAGCATTTT.

The chain carries TRBV5-1 and TRBJ1-1; D gene ambiguous. The CDR3 is 14 amino acids. CDR1 SGHRS and CDR2 YFSETQ come from the germline V gene. The ends were cut back, 4 bases at V and 4 bases at J, with 14 bases in the middle. CDR3 protein: CASSRDGSVTEAFF. CDR3 sequence (DNA): TGCGCCAGCAGCCGAGATGGGTCGGTCACTGAAGCTTTCTTT. Supplemented by reference TRBV5-1 and TRBJ1-1, the full variable domain reads KAGVTQTPRYLIKTRGQQVTLSCSPISGHRSVSWYQQTPGQGLQFLFEYFSETQRNKGNFPGRFSGRQFSNSRSEMNVSTLELGDSALYLCASSRDGSVTEAFFGQGTRLTVV.

The rearrangement links TRBV21-1 to TRBJ1-6; the D call TRBD1 from the table was never checked on the DNA. TRBV21-1 is labeled a pseudogene. This CDR3 is built from 16 residues. The CDR3 DNA is TGTGCCAGCAGCAAAGGATCGGCAGGGGGAAATTCACCCCTCCACTTT. This sequence encodes CASSKGSAGGNSPLHF.

This sequence joins TRBV20-1 and TRBJ1-1, with a tentative D call TRBD1 (6 bases). The CDR3 runs 14 residues. In germline, CDR1 is DFQATT, CDR2 SNEGSKA (reference sequence). Trimming cost V 3 bases and J 6 bases, with 17 bases left between them. CDR3 sequence: CSASPRGTYAEAFF. For the CDR3, the DNA is TGCAGTGCTAGTCCCCGGGGGACATACGCTGAAGCTTTCTTT.

The genes are TRBV20-1 and TRBJ2-2, with a tentative D call TRBD2 (6 bases). Germline V gives CDR1 DFQATT, CDR2 SNEGSKA (reference sequence). The V end was cut by 2 bases, the J end by 0 bases, with 10 bases between. The CDR3 extends over 15 amino acids. The CDR3 nucleotides are TGCAGTGCTAGACGAGCGGGTGCGAACACCGGGGAGCTGTTTTTT. This encodes CSARRAGANTGELFF.

There are a few counts of this clonotype. This sequence joins TRBV12-3 or TRBV12-4 and TRBJ2-1; no clear D gene. Trimming shortened V by 3 bases and J by 7 bases, and 13 bases separated the two germline ends. The CDR3 extends over 14 amino acids. The CDR3 here is CASSFRPSSNEQFF. The CDR3 bases are TGTGCCAGCAGTTTTAGGCCGTCCAGTAATGAGCAGTTCTTC.

This clonotype was observed a few times. This chain uses TRBV4-2 with TRBJ1-5; D gene ambiguous. The CDR3 contains 15 residues. CDR1 and CDR2 (germline): LGHNA, YNFKEQ. Deletions cut 4 bases from V and 3 bases from J, with 13 bases between. This chain's CDR3 is CASSLSDGDNQPQHF. CDR3 nucleotide sequence: TGTGCCAGCAGCCTTTCAGACGGTGACAATCAGCCCCAGCATTTT.

The CDR3 region is CATSRDRGGYNEQFF. Here the CDR3 DNA reads TGTGCCACCAGCAGAGATCGAGGAGGCTACAATGAGCAGTTCTTC. This sequence joins TRBV15 and TRBJ2-1; TRBD2 might be the D (5 bases). Germline CDR1 and CDR2: LNHNV and YYDKDF (reference sequence). CDR3 length: 15 amino acids. Trimming cost V 0 bases and J 3 bases, with 9 bases left between them.

This clonotype appeared a few times. The rearrangement uses TRBV9 and TRBJ2-3; D might be TRBD1 or TRBD2, each matching 5 bases. Germline V gives CDR1 SGDLS, CDR2 YYNGEE. The CDR3 extends over 15 amino acids. V was pared by 3 bases and J by 2 bases, with 13 bases between. The CDR3 region is CASSEGPGITDTQYF. In nucleotides, the CDR3 is TGTGCCAGCAGCGAGGGGCCCGGGATCACAGATACGCAGTATTTT.

The chain employs TRBV6-6 and TRBJ1-4; a weak D match, TRBD1 (6 bases). The germline CDR1 and CDR2 sequences are MNHNY and SVGAGI (reference sequence). The CDR3 extends over 15 amino acids. Trimming removed 4 bases from V and 5 bases from J, with 14 bases in between. The CDR3 DNA sequence: TGTGCCAGCAGTTCCCTGACAGGAACAAATGAAAAACTGTTTTTT. Its protein product is CASSSLTGTNEKLFF.

CDR3 loop: CAWSVHTGGTNEKLFF. In nucleotides, the CDR3 is TGTGCCTGGAGTGTACACACAGGGGGAACTAATGAAAAACTGTTTTTT. The chain uses TRBV30 and TRBJ1-4, with 8 bases that match TRBD1. The CDR3 is 16 residues long. Germline V gene data show CDR1 as GTSNPN and CDR2 as SVGIG (reference sequence). Unmatched junction bases numbered 4, after V lost 0 bases and J lost 1 base.

This clonotype was detected a few times. The CDR3 DNA reads TGTGCCAGCAGTTTGAGCGGGAGTTACGAGCAGTACTTC. Translation: CASSLSGSYEQYF. This chain links TRBV12-3 or TRBV12-4 with TRBJ2-7, with 8 bases aligning to TRBD2. With 3 bases clipped from V and 4 bases from J, the junction kept 2 bases outside the gene matches. The CDR3 totals 13 residues.

This clonotype has a handful of counts. The chain carries TRBV27 and TRBJ1-4, with D unclear. Germline V gene lookup returns CDR1 MNHEY and CDR2 SMNVEV (reference sequence). V lost 6 bases and J lost 2, with 10 bases in between. This CDR3 is 14 amino acids long. The CDR3 here is CASSPRRTNEKLFF. In DNA form, the CDR3 reads TGTGCCAGCAGCCCACGGAGGACTAATGAAAAACTGTTTTTT. Based on the CDR3 plus reference TRBV27 and TRBJ1-4, the full variable domain is EAQVTQNPRYLITVTGKKLTVTCSQNMNHEYMSWYRQDPGLGLRQIYYSMNVEVTDKGDVPEGYKVSRKEKRNFPLILESPSPNQTSLYFCASSPRRTNEKLFFGSGTQLSVL.

This clonotype was seen only a few times. The chain employs TRBV25-1 and TRBJ2-2, with D possibly TRBD1 on 6 matching bases. The CDR3 totals 12 residues. Per the germline V gene, CDR1 is MGHDK and CDR2 is SYGVNS. Between the trimmed V and J ends, which lost 9 bases and 5 bases, there was a span of 10 bases. The CDR3 sequence: CASRQETGELFF. CDR3 coding DNA: TGTGCCAGTAGACAGGAAACCGGGGAGCTGTTTTTT.

The chain links TRBV6-5 to TRBJ2-1; no firm D call. Trimming cost V 4 bases and J 0 bases, with 19 bases left between them. Germline CDR1 and CDR2: MNHEY and SVGAGI. The CDR3 runs to 18 residues. The CDR3: CASSSRIATRSSYNEQFF. The CDR3 DNA reads as TGTGCCAGCAGTTCACGAATCGCAACAAGGAGCTCCTACAATGAGCAGTTCTTC.

This clonotype was recorded a few times. The chain has TRBV7-8 and TRBJ2-3, with 14 bases matching TRBD2. With 4 bases clipped from V and 4 bases from J, the junction kept 16 bases outside the gene matches. The CDR3 extends over 20 amino acids. In germline, CDR1 is SGHVS, CDR2 FQNEAQ. CDR3 region: CASSSATPGLAGARADTQYF. The DNA of the CDR3 is TGTGCCAGCAGCTCTGCAACTCCGGGACTAGCGGGAGCGCGGGCAGATACGCAGTATTTT. Looking up the rest from reference TRBV7-8 and TRBJ2-3 gives the full variable domain: GAGVSQSPRYKVAKRGQDVALRCDPISGHVSLFWYQQALGQGPEFLTYFQNEAQLDKSGLPSDRFFAERPEGSVSTLKIQRTQQEDSAVYLCASSSATPGLAGARADTQYFGPGTRLTVL.

The genes are TRBV19 and TRBJ2-1, with 10 bases fitting TRBD2. The V and J ends lost 5 bases and 6 bases, in that order; junction bases with no gene match: 7. Germline CDR1 is LNHDA and CDR2 is SQIVND (reference sequence). This CDR3 comprises 15 residues. The CDR3 protein is CASSAGTSAFNEQFF. The CDR3 DNA reads TGTGCCAGTAGTGCCGGGACTAGCGCATTCAATGAGCAGTTCTTC.

This chain connects TRBV20-1 to TRBJ2-3; 8 bases fit TRBD2. The V and J ends lost 3 bases and 1 base, in that order; junction bases with no gene match: 3. Germline values: CDR1 DFQATT, CDR2 SNEGSKA (reference sequence). This CDR3 spans 14 amino acids. The CDR3 sequence is CSARSGGGTDTQYF. Written as DNA, the CDR3 is TGCAGTGCTAGGAGCGGGGGCGGCACAGATACGCAGTATTTT.

This clonotype was observed at least ten times. This chain joins TRBV15 and TRBJ1-2; the D is unclear. This CDR3 is 13 amino acids long. Trimming stripped 0 bases from V and 3 bases from J, with 5 bases between. Germline V gene sequence: CDR1 LNHNV, CDR2 YYDKDF (reference sequence). The CDR3 sequence is CATSRDIDYGYTF. Written as DNA, the CDR3 is TGTGCCACCAGCAGAGATATAGACTATGGCTACACCTTC.

This chain uses TRBV20-1 with TRBJ2-3, with TRBD1 identical over 7 bases. The CDR3 has 14 amino acids. Trimming at V came to 1 base and at J to 4 bases, leaving 5 bases not matched to a gene. Germline V CDR1 and CDR2: DFQATT, SNEGSKA (reference sequence). The DNA of the CDR3 is TGCAGTGCTAGAGGACAGGGTAATGCAGATACGCAGTATTTT. It translates to CSARGQGNADTQYF.

This clonotype was detected only a few times. V usage is TRBV5-1 and J usage is TRBJ2-7; D possibly corresponds to TRBD2 (5 bases). CDR3 length equals 16 residues. V lost 0 bases to trimming and J lost 2 bases, with 15 bases between them. Germline CDR1 SGHRS, CDR2 YFSETQ. The CDR3 loop is CASSLVSREPAYEQYF. DNA for the CDR3: TGCGCCAGCAGCTTGGTATCGAGGGAGCCCGCCTACGAGCAGTACTTC.

The V gene is TRBV12-3 or TRBV12-4, the J gene TRBJ2-2, with 8 bases matching TRBD2. The junction had 10 bases not matched to a gene; V was cut back by 7 bases and J by 6 bases. This CDR3 spans 15 amino acids. This chain's CDR3 is CASNKISGISGELFF. CDR3 nucleotide sequence: TGTGCCAGCAACAAGATTAGCGGGATTTCCGGGGAGCTGTTTTTT.

The chain couples TRBV7-9 to TRBJ2-7, with 7 bases identical to TRBD2. The CDR3 runs to 14 residues. Germline V gene lookup returns CDR1 SEHNR and CDR2 FQNEAQ (reference sequence). Trimming at V came to 5 bases and at J to 6 bases, leaving 10 bases not matched to a gene. The CDR3 loop reads CASSLLGSGGEQYF. CDR3 DNA sequence: TGTGCCAGCAGCCTACTGGGATCGGGGGGCGAGCAGTACTTC.

This clonotype has a handful of counts. The CDR3 region is CASKTENRENEQFF. DNA of the CDR3: TGTGCCAGCAAGACGGAAAACAGGGAAAATGAGCAGTTCTTC. The chain joins TRBV12-3 or TRBV12-4 to TRBJ2-1; maybe TRBD1 (6 bases). The ends were cut back, 7 bases at V and 7 bases at J, with 17 bases in the middle. The CDR3 consists of 14 residues.

Of note for this clonotype: Just one base apart from a much larger clone, this may be a read error. The chain has TRBV5-1 and TRBJ1-4; 7 positions agree with TRBD1. After removal of 6 bases from V and 8 bases from J, the junction contained 7 bases not matched to a gene. CDR1 SGHRS and CDR2 YFSETQ come from the germline V gene. The CDR3 extends over 13 amino acids. CDR3 in DNA: TGCGCCAGCACAGGGGACAGTTACGAAAAACTGTTTTTT. As protein: CASTGDSYEKLFF. The variable domain in full, completed from reference TRBV5-1 and TRBJ1-4, reads KAGVTQTPRYLIKTRGQQVTLSCSPISGHRSVSWYQQTPGQGLQFLFEYFSETQRNKGNFPGRFSGRQFSNSRSEMNVSTLELGDSALYLCASTGDSYEKLFFGSGTQLSVL.

This clonotype has just a few counts. J is TRBJ2-7 and V is TRBV6-2 or TRBV6-3; 13 nucleotides align to TRBD2. Germline CDR1 MNHEY, CDR2 SVGEGT. This CDR3 has 16 residues. Germline trimming cut 0 bases from V and 4 bases from J; bases unmatched to any gene: 3. The CDR3 sequence: CASSYSTSGRPYEQYF. The CDR3 DNA follows: TGTGCCAGCAGTTACTCGACTAGCGGGAGGCCGTACGAGCAGTACTTC.

This clonotype was seen more than once but under ten times. The chain employs TRBV12-3 or TRBV12-4 and TRBJ2-7, with 8 bases fitting TRBD1. V was clipped by 6 bases and J by 1 base; unmatched bases: 5. The CDR3 consists of 14 residues. The chain's CDR3 is CASRPDRDSYEQYF. The DNA for the CDR3 is TGTGCCAGCAGACCGGACAGGGATTCCTACGAGCAGTACTTC.

In its sample, this clonotype was seen many times. The chain employs TRBV5-1 and TRBJ1-6; the D is unclear. The CDR3 covers 15 residues. Germline CDR1 SGHRS, CDR2 YFSETQ. V was pared by 4 bases and J by 8 bases, with 16 bases between. CDR3 region: CASSVRVDDDSPLHF. The DNA of the CDR3 is TGCGCCAGCAGCGTCCGGGTAGACGACGATTCACCCCTCCACTTT.

This clonotype turned up a few times. V gene TRBV6-5 combines with J gene TRBJ1-1; a possible D gene is TRBD1 (5 bases). The CDR3 runs to 14 residues. Germline V gene sequence: CDR1 MNHEY, CDR2 SVGAGI. Trimming removed 6 bases at V and 4 bases at J, with 15 bases between. CDR3 DNA: TGTGCCAGCAGCAATTATCAGGGAGTCACTGAAGCTTTCTTT. This encodes CASSNYQGVTEAFF.

This clonotype was detected a few times. The chain joins TRBV5-1 to TRBJ1-1, with D unresolved. CDR1 is SGHRS and CDR2 is YFSETQ in the germline V gene. The CDR3 sequence is 14 residues long. Deletions cut 3 bases from V and 6 bases from J, with 15 bases between. The CDR3 nucleotides read TGCGCCAGCAGCTCTTCAAAGGTAGGCGCTGAAGCTTTCTTT. It codes for CASSSSKVGAEAFF.